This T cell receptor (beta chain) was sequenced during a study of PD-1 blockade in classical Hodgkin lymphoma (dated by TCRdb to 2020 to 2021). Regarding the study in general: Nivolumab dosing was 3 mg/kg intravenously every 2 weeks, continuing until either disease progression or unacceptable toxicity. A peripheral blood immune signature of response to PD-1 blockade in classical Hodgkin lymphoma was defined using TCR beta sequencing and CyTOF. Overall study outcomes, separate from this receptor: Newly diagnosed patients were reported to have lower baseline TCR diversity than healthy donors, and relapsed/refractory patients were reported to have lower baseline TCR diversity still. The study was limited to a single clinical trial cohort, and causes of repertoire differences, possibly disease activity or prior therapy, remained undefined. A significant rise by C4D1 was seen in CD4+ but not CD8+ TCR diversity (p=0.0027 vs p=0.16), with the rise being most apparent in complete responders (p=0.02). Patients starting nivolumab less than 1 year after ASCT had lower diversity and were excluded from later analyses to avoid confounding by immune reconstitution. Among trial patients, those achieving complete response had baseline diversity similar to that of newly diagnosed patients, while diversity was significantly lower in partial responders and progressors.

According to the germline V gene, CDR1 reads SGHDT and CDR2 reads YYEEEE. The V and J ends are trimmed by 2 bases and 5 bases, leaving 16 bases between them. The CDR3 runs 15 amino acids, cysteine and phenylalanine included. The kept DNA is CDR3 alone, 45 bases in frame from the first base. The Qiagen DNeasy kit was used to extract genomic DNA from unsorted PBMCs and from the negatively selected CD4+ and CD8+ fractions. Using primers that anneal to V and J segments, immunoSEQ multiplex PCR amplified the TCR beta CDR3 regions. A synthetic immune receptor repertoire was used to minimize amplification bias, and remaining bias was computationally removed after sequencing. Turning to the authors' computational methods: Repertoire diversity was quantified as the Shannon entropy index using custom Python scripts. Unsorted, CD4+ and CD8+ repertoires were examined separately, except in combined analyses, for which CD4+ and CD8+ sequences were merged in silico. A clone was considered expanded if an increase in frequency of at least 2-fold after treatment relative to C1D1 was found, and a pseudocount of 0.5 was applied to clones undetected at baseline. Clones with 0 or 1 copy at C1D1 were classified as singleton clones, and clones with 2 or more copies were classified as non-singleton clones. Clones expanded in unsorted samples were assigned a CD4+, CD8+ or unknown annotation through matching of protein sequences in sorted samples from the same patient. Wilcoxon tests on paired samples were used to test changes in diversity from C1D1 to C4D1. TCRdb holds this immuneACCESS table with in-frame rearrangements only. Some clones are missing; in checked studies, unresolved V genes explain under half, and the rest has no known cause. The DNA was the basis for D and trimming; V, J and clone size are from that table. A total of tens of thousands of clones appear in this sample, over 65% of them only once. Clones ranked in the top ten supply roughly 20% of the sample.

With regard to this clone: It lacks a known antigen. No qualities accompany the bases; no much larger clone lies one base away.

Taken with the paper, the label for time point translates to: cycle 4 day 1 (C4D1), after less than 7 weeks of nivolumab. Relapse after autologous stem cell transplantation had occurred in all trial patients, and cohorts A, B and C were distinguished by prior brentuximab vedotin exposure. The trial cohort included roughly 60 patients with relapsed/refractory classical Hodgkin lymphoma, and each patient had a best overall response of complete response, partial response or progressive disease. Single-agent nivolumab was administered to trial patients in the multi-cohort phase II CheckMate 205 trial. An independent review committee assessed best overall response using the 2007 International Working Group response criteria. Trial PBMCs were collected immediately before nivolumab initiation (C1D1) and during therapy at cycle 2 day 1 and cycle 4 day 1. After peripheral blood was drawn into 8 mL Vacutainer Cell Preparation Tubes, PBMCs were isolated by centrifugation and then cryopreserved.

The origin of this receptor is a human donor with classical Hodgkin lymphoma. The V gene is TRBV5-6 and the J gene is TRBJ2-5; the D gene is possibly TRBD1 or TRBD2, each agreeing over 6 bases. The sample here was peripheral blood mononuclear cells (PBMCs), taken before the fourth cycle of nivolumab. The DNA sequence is TGTGCCAGCAGCTTTGGAGAGGGGGGCCTGGAGACCCAGTACTTC. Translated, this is CASSFGEGGLETQYF.